This entry lists 20 T cell receptor beta chains sequenced from one sample in a study of shared clonotypes between healthy human individuals. Sequenced by immunoSEQ multiplex PCR; TCRdb stores in-frame clones only, minus some. Seen here are hundreds of thousands of clones, roughly four fifths observed once, and the top ten hold 12%. The material sequenced was PBMCs. The source of these receptors is a woman between 40 and 55 years old in good health. Some clones in this sample may be carry-over from other donors' samples.

The V and J genes are TRBV5-4 and TRBJ2-3, with TRBD2 identical over 7 bases. The CDR3 is 13 amino acids. Germline lookup yields CDR1 SGHNT and CDR2 YYREEE (reference sequence). The V gene end was trimmed by 4 bases and the J gene end by 5 bases; junction bases not matched to a gene: 4. The CDR3 bases are TGTGCCAGCAGCGGGGAGGGCAGAGATACGCAGTATTTT. It translates to CASSGEGRDTQYF.

The rearrangement links TRBV30 to TRBJ1-6; 7 nucleotides line up with TRBD1. V shed 7 bases, J shed 4 bases, and the junction held 4 bases outside the gene matches. CDR3 length: 13 amino acids. Germline V gene lookup returns CDR1 GTSNPN and CDR2 SVGIG (reference sequence). The CDR3, as DNA: TGTGCCTCCCGGGACAGTTATAATTCACCCCTCCACTTT. Amino acid sequence: CASRDSYNSPLHF.

V and J are TRBV7-8 and TRBJ1-3; TRBD1 matches 7 bases. This CDR3 region has 15 residues. Losses at the gene ends were 5 bases for V and 3 bases for J; bases not matched to a gene: 7. Germline-derived CDR1 and CDR2 are SGHVS and FQNEAQ. CDR3 loop: CASSPTGRSGNTIYF. The DNA for the CDR3 is TGTGCCAGCAGCCCGACAGGGAGGAGTGGAAACACCATATATTTT.

This clone has only a few counts. This sequence joins TRBV5-1 and TRBJ2-5; TRBD2 matches 8 bases. This CDR3 has 15 amino acids. In germline, CDR1 is SGHRS, CDR2 YFSETQ. The ends lost 0 bases at V and 5 bases at J; junction bases unmatched: 6. CDR3 DNA sequence: TGCGCCAGCAGCTTGGGCGGGGGGACGGATGAGACCCAGTACTTC. This encodes CASSLGGGTDETQYF.

A few counts support this clone. The same CDR3 is also encoded by other DNA sequences in this sample. The chain uses TRBV10-3 and TRBJ2-6, with no clear D. With 10 bases removed from V and 0 bases from J, the gap between germline ends came to 13 bases. The germline gives CDR1 ENHRY, CDR2 SYGVKD. The CDR3 loop spans 15 amino acids. This CDR3 is CASSWADSGANVLTF. DNA for the CDR3: TGTGCCAGCAGCTGGGCCGACTCTGGGGCCAACGTCCTGACTTTC.

V is TRBV5-4 and J is TRBJ2-3, with unresolved D. The CDR3 is made up of 16 amino acids. With 0 bases removed from V and 3 bases from J, the gap between germline ends came to 14 bases. Germline lookup yields CDR1 SGHNT and CDR2 YYREEE (reference sequence). This CDR3 reads CASSLASPGETDTQYF. CDR3 sequence (DNA): TGTGCCAGCAGCTTGGCCAGCCCTGGGGAAACAGATACGCAGTATTTT.

V gene TRBV7-9 combines with J gene TRBJ2-2; D remains unclear. Germline loops: CDR1 SEHNR, CDR2 FQNEAQ (reference sequence). The CDR3 is made up of 12 amino acids. Between the trimmed V and J ends, which lost 5 bases and 2 bases, there was a span of 3 bases. The CDR3 sequence: CASSPNTGELFF. In nucleotides, the CDR3 is TGTGCCAGCAGCCCTAACACCGGGGAGCTGTTTTTT.

J is TRBJ1-3 and V is TRBV5-1; perhaps TRBD1 as D (5 bases). Trimming stripped 3 bases from V and 0 bases from J, with 10 bases between. Germline-derived CDR1 and CDR2 are SGHRS and YFSETQ. The CDR3 totals 15 residues. Here the CDR3 reads CASSWGNHSGNTIYF. The CDR3 bases are TGCGCCAGCAGCTGGGGCAACCACTCTGGAAACACCATATATTTT.

The chain joins TRBV9 to TRBJ1-3; D is ambiguous. V was shortened by 0 bases and J by 2 bases, with 12 bases between the two germline ends. This CDR3 has 16 amino acids. The germline V gene has CDR1 SGDLS and CDR2 YYNGEE. The CDR3 sequence is CASSVEPGSAGNTIYF. Written as DNA, the CDR3 is TGTGCCAGCAGCGTAGAGCCGGGATCAGCTGGAAACACCATATATTTT. The full variable domain, its missing parts supplied by reference TRBV9 and TRBJ1-3, is DSGVTQTPKHLITATGQRVTLRCSPRSGDLSVYWYQQSLDQGLQFLIQYYNGEERAKGNILERFSAQQFPDLHSELNLSSLELGDSALYFCASSVEPGSAGNTIYFGEGSWLTVV.

Only a few counts were recorded for this clone. This same CDR3 is encoded by further DNA sequences in the sample. The rearrangement joins TRBV5-1 to TRBJ2-2; TRBD2 is a possible D gene (6 bases). CDR1 SGHRS and CDR2 YFSETQ come from the germline V gene. V was shortened by 1 base and J by 0 bases, with 7 bases between the two germline ends. The CDR3 is made up of 15 amino acids. The CDR3 sequence: CASSLPGANTGELFF. CDR3 DNA: TGCGCCAGCAGCTTGCCGGGGGCGAACACCGGGGAGCTGTTTTTT. Full variable domain (remainder filled in from reference TRBV5-1 and TRBJ2-2): KAGVTQTPRYLIKTRGQQVTLSCSPISGHRSVSWYQQTPGQGLQFLFEYFSETQRNKGNFPGRFSGRQFSNSRSEMNVSTLELGDSALYLCASSLPGANTGELFFGEGSRLTVL.

This clone has a single count. The chain links TRBV19 to TRBJ1-5; 9 bases agree with TRBD1. From germline, CDR1 is LNHDA and CDR2 SQIVND (reference sequence). J was trimmed by 7 bases and V by 3 bases; bases with no gene match: 7. The CDR3 is 15 residues long. CDR3 protein: CASSIWGQGGQPQHF. In nucleotides, the CDR3 is TGTGCCAGTAGTATTTGGGGACAGGGAGGACAGCCCCAGCATTTT.

The CDR3 spells CASSGNGQGGTEAFF. CDR3 DNA sequence: TGTGCCAGCAGCGGCAACGGACAGGGGGGGACTGAAGCTTTCTTT. The gene calls are TRBV9 and TRBJ1-1, with 10 bases that match TRBD1. Germline V gives CDR1 SGDLS, CDR2 YYNGEE. J lost 5 bases, V lost 3 bases, and 7 bases had no gene match. The CDR3 has 15 residues.

V is TRBV5-4 and J is TRBJ1-4; 8 bases are a match to TRBD1. The V gene's germline CDR1 is SGHNT and CDR2 YYREEE (reference sequence). V gave up 4 bases and J gave up 8 bases; unmatched junction bases: 7. The CDR3 is 14 amino acids. DNA of the CDR3: TGTGCCAGCAGCCCAGACAGGGGTATAGAAAAACTGTTTTTT. It translates to CASSPDRGIEKLFF.

The chain uses TRBV6-1 and TRBJ1-5; no reliable D call. The CDR3 contains 11 residues. V was clipped by 5 bases and J by 11 bases, with 10 bases between them. Germline CDR1 reads MNHNS; CDR2 reads SASEGT. This chain's CDR3 is CASSLAGAQHF. The DNA for the CDR3 is TGTGCCAGCAGTTTAGCCGGGGCCCAGCATTTT.

CDR3 nucleotide sequence: TGCGCCAGCAGCCAATCTCCGACAGAAAGCTCTGGGGCCAACGTCCTGACTTTC. It codes for CASSQSPTESSGANVLTF. The V call is TRBV4-1, the J call TRBJ2-6; the D gene is possibly TRBD1 (5 bases). The CDR3 spans 18 residues. The germline V gene encodes CDR1 MGHRA and CDR2 YSYEKL. With 2 bases removed from V and 0 bases from J, the gap between germline ends came to 14 bases.

This clone appeared a single time. The chain uses TRBV4-1 and TRBJ1-2; TRBD1 matches at 7 bases. Germline trimming cut 4 bases from V and 6 bases from J; bases unmatched to any gene: 11. The CDR3 runs 15 residues. The germline gives CDR1 MGHRA, CDR2 YSYEKL. CDR3 protein: CASSPIQQGRNGYTF. In DNA, the CDR3 is TGCGCCAGCAGCCCAATCCAACAGGGGAGAAATGGCTACACCTTC.

This CDR3 reads CASSHEANTEAFF. The CDR3 coding sequence is TGTGCCAGCTCACATGAGGCGAACACTGAAGCTTTCTTT. The V gene is TRBV18, the J gene TRBJ1-1; D remains unclear. Trimming stripped 4 bases from V and 1 base from J, with 7 bases between. Germline CDR1 reads KGHSH; CDR2 reads LQKENI. The CDR3 runs to 13 residues. Based on the CDR3 plus reference TRBV18 and TRBJ1-1, the full variable domain is NAGVMQNPRHLVRRRGQEARLRCSPMKGHSHVYWYRQLPEEGLKFMVYLQKENIIDESGMPKERFSAEFPKEGPSILRIQQVVRGDSAAYFCASSHEANTEAFFGQGTRLTVV.

The gene calls are TRBV2 and TRBJ2-7; no clear D. The germline V and J ends were trimmed by 5 bases and 6 bases, with 8 bases remaining between them. This CDR3 region has 11 residues. CDR1 is SNHLY and CDR2 is FYNNEI in the germline V gene. The CDR3 coding sequence is TGTGCCAGCAGTCTGAGATCCGAGCAGTACTTC. This translates into CASSLRSEQYF.

This rearrangement joins TRBV7-2 to TRBJ1-2; D uncertain. The CDR3 is made up of 14 amino acids. Germline V gene data show CDR1 as SGHTA and CDR2 as FQGNSA. The V end lost 0 bases, the J end lost 8 bases, and 13 bases lay between the germline ends. CDR3 sequence (DNA): TGTGCCAGCAGCTTAGCTGGGGAAGGGAAAGGCTACACCTTC. This translates into CASSLAGEGKGYTF.

This clone was picked up a small number of times. The CDR3 DNA reads as TGTGCCAGCAGCTTAGGAGAGCTGAATGAAAAACTGTTTTTT. Its protein is CASSLGELNEKLFF. The chain employs TRBV11-2 and TRBJ1-4; D call uncertain. The CDR3 runs to 14 residues. From germline, CDR1 is SGHAT and CDR2 FQNNGV. The V gene lost 1 base and the J gene lost 5 bases, with 8 bases spanning the gap. Full variable domain (rest looked up from reference TRBV11-2 and TRBJ1-4): EAGVAQSPRYKIIEKRQSVAFWCNPISGHATLYWYQQILGQGPKLLIQFQNNGVVDDSQLPKDRFSAERLKGVDSTLKIQPAKLEDSAVYLCASSLGELNEKLFFGSGTQLSVL.